These 24 T cell receptor beta chains were sequenced from one sample in a study of T cells in Graves' hyperthyroidism and ophthalmopathy. Template material for amplifying TCR beta CDR3 regions consisted of RNA transcripts. When the TCR CDR3 underwent first-round RT-PCR, the HTBI primer set was used. TCRdb called the multiplex PCR reads again in MiXCR, with one record for every CDR3 protein. The profile shows some 500,000 distinct CDR3 sequences, about 15% of them singletons. Sequenced material: blood. Receptors originate from a woman aged 18-29 years with Graves' hyperthyroidism.

This clonotype has ten or more counts. The J gene is TRBJ1-3, the V gene TRBV13, with D perhaps matching TRBD1 (5 bases). Germline loops: CDR1 PRHDT, CDR2 FYEKMQ (reference sequence). The ends were cut back, 4 bases at V and 0 bases at J, with 13 bases in the middle. There are 16 residues in the CDR3. Here the CDR3 DNA reads TGTGCCAGCAGCTACCGCCAGGGCCACTCTGGAAACACCATATATTTT. This codes for CASSYRQGHSGNTIYF.

To note about this clonotype: A much larger clone differs from this one at a single base, so this may be a read error. J is TRBJ2-7 and V is TRBV6-1, with D unresolved. The germline CDR1 and CDR2 sequences are MNHNS and SASEGT. CDR3 length: 13 amino acids. Trimming cost V 3 bases and J 2 bases, with 8 bases left between them. For the CDR3, the DNA is TGTGCCAGCAGTGAGGCGACGACCTACGAGCAGTACGTC. This encodes CASSEATTYEQYV.

This clonotype was detected ten times or more. V usage is TRBV2 and J usage is TRBJ1-2, with TRBD1 identical over 11 bases. Unmatched junction bases numbered 8, after V lost 6 bases and J lost 5 bases. CDR3 length: 15 residues. The germline V gene encodes CDR1 SNHLY and CDR2 FYNNEI. The CDR3, as DNA: TGTGCCAGCAGACCGGGACAGGGGGGAAGTTATGGCTACACCTTC. This gives the protein CASRPGQGGSYGYTF.

In this sample, this clonotype turned up a few times. V is TRBV20-1 and J is TRBJ2-1, with 7 bases matching TRBD2. V was pared by 3 bases and J by 2 bases, with 13 bases of the junction left unmatched. Germline CDR1 reads DFQATT; CDR2 reads SNEGSKA (reference sequence). The CDR3 runs to 17 residues. The CDR3: CSARGGAKQATYNEQFF. CDR3 bases: TGCAGTGCTAGGGGAGGGGCCAAACAGGCCACCTACAATGAGCAGTTCTTC.

V is TRBV20-1 and J is TRBJ2-2; D unclear. CDR1 and CDR2 (germline): DFQATT, SNEGSKA (reference sequence). V lost 6 bases and J lost 6, with 17 bases in between. The CDR3 runs to 14 residues. DNA of the CDR3: TGCAGTGCCATGATAATGTCTGGTGCCGGGGAGCTGTTTTTT. Amino acid sequence: CSAMIMSGAGELFF.

This clonotype was detected many times. This rearrangement joins TRBV12-3 or TRBV12-4 to TRBJ2-3; possibly TRBD2 for D (5 bases). The CDR3 contains 15 residues. V lost 7 bases, J lost 1 base, and 15 bases lay in between. The DNA for the CDR3 is TGTGCCAGCACCGCCGGGTCCGGGGGCACAGATACGCAGTATTTT. It yields the protein CASTAGSGGTDTQYF.

In this sample, this clonotype turned up many times. The chain joins TRBV13 to TRBJ2-1, with D tentatively TRBD2 (6 bases). The CDR3 has 14 amino acids. Germline-derived CDR1 and CDR2 are PRHDT and FYEKMQ (reference sequence). V was clipped by 5 bases and J by 5 bases, with 13 bases between them. The CDR3 sequence is CASSRLASHNEQFF. DNA of the CDR3: TGTGCCAGCAGCCGGCTAGCGTCCCACAATGAGCAGTTCTTC.

This clonotype is a singleton in its sample. The chain uses TRBV7-9 and TRBJ2-4; D possibly matches TRBD1 or TRBD2 (5 bases each). Germline values: CDR1 SEHNR, CDR2 FQNEAQ (reference sequence). This CDR3 has 16 amino acids. V was shortened by 1 base and J by 3 bases, with 13 bases between the two germline ends. The CDR3 sequence is CASSLVRGLGKNIQYF. The CDR3 DNA reads as TGTGCCAGCAGCTTAGTGAGGGGTTTGGGCAAAAACATTCAGTACTTC.

This clonotype was observed many times. The chain recombines TRBV5-1 with TRBJ2-7, with D perhaps TRBD1 or TRBD2 (5 bases each). The CDR3 is made up of 19 amino acids. V was cut by 0 bases and J by 7 bases, with 29 bases left in between. CDR1 is SGHRS and CDR2 is YFSETQ in the germline V gene. CDR3 in DNA: TGCGCCAGCAGCTTGGATCCAGGGACCAAAACGCGTCAGTGGAGGGAGCAGTACTTC. Translating gives CASSLDPGTKTRQWREQYF. Full variable domain (outside the CDR3, taken from reference TRBV5-1 and TRBJ2-7): KAGVTQTPRYLIKTRGQQVTLSCSPISGHRSVSWYQQTPGQGLQFLFEYFSETQRNKGNFPGRFSGRQFSNSRSEMNVSTLELGDSALYLCASSLDPGTKTRQWREQYFGPGTRLTVT.

J is TRBJ2-1 and V is TRBV5-5; 8 nucleotides match TRBD2. The CDR3 is 13 amino acids. V lost 4 bases to trimming and J lost 9 bases; unmatched junction nucleotides: 6. Germline loops: CDR1 SGHKS, CDR2 YYEKEE (reference sequence). This CDR3 is CASSAGTRGEQFF. The CDR3 DNA follows: TGTGCCAGCAGCGCAGGGACTAGGGGTGAGCAGTTCTTC.

The V call is TRBV7-9, the J call TRBJ2-3; D is ambiguous. The germline gives CDR1 SEHNR, CDR2 FQNEAQ (reference sequence). Trimming removed 3 bases at V and 2 bases at J, with 9 bases between. This CDR3 has 14 residues. CDR3 sequence reads: CASSFSTFTDTQYF. In DNA, the CDR3 is TGTGCCAGCAGCTTCTCCACGTTCACAGATACGCAGTATTTT. Supplemented by reference TRBV7-9 and TRBJ2-3, the full variable domain reads DTGVSQNPRHKITKRGQNVTFRCDPISEHNRLYWYRQTLGQGPEFLTYFQNEAQLEKSRLLSDRFSAERPKGSFSTLEIQRTEQGDSAMYLCASSFSTFTDTQYFGPGTRLTVL.

The table lists this clonotype with many counts. The chain combines TRBV3-1 with TRBJ2-5; D ambiguous. The germline CDR1 and CDR2 sequences are LGHDT and YNNKEL (reference sequence). This CDR3 contains 15 residues. The germline V and J ends were trimmed by 0 bases and 5 bases, with 13 bases remaining between them. In DNA form, the CDR3 reads TGTGCCAGCAGCCAAGAGGAACTCCTGGTTGAGACCCAGTACTTC. Translating gives CASSQEELLVETQYF.

This clonotype was detected a few times. CDR3 region: CASSIEQGIRQPQHF. The DNA of the CDR3 is TGTGCCAGTAGTATAGAACAGGGAATCCGTCAGCCCCAGCATTTT. The V and J genes are TRBV19 and TRBJ1-5; TRBD1 might be the D (6 bases). The CDR3 runs to 15 residues. Trimming removed 0 bases at V and 6 bases at J, with 12 bases between. Germline V lookup: CDR1 LNHDA, CDR2 SQIVND (reference sequence).

V is TRBV28 and J is TRBJ2-1, with 9 positions matching TRBD1. Per germline, CDR1 MDHEN and CDR2 SYDVKM. The CDR3 is 14 amino acids. After removal of 6 bases from V and 4 bases from J, the junction contained 4 bases not matched to a gene. The CDR3 DNA follows: TGTGCCAGCAGAACGGGACAGGGTTACAATGAGCAGTTCTTC. The encoded protein is CASRTGQGYNEQFF.

In its sample, this clonotype was seen many times. The V and J genes are TRBV7-9 and TRBJ2-1; 8 bases agree with TRBD2. The V and J ends lost 5 bases and 0 bases, in that order; junction bases with no gene match: 6. Per germline, CDR1 SEHNR and CDR2 FQNEAQ (reference sequence). The CDR3 loop spans 16 amino acids. The CDR3 DNA reads TGTGCCAGCAGCGTAAGCGGGAGCCCCTCCTACAATGAGCAGTTCTTC. The encoded protein is CASSVSGSPSYNEQFF.

The chain combines TRBV20-1 with TRBJ2-7; TRBD2 agrees at 13 bases. The germline CDR1 and CDR2 sequences are DFQATT and SNEGSKA (reference sequence). This CDR3 has 17 residues. Unmatched junction bases numbered 7, after V lost 1 base and J lost 1 base. CDR3: CSARALGLAGRSYEQYF. For the CDR3, the DNA is TGCAGTGCTAGAGCCTTGGGACTAGCGGGAAGATCCTACGAGCAGTACTTC.

The sample holds many counts of this clonotype. The chain is built from TRBV24-1 and TRBJ2-2, with D possibly being TRBD1 (5 bases). The CDR3 has 15 residues. The germline V and J ends were trimmed by 3 bases and 4 bases, with 11 bases remaining between them. In germline, CDR1 is KGHDR, CDR2 SFDVKD. This CDR3 is CATSDGAAPTGELFF. The CDR3 coding sequence is TGTGCCACCAGTGATGGGGCAGCTCCCACCGGGGAGCTGTTTTTT.

This clonotype has just a few counts. V usage is TRBV9 and J usage is TRBJ2-2, with D possibly being TRBD1 (5 bases). Germline CDR1 and CDR2: SGDLS and YYNGEE. The V end was cut by 3 bases, the J end by 5 bases, with 17 bases between. The CDR3 has 16 residues. CDR3 loop: CASSAPGSGGTGELFF. The CDR3 DNA follows: TGTGCCAGCAGCGCCCCAGGGTCCGGTGGAACCGGGGAGCTGTTTTTT.

This clonotype was observed many times. This chain connects TRBV27 to TRBJ2-1; TRBD2 matches at 13 bases. The CDR3 is made up of 15 amino acids. From germline, CDR1 is MNHEY and CDR2 SMNVEV (reference sequence). V dropped 6 bases and J dropped 6; count of bases not matched to a gene: 5. The CDR3 sequence: CASSLGTSGTNEQFF. CDR3 nucleotide sequence: TGTGCCAGCAGCTTAGGGACTAGCGGGACCAATGAGCAGTTCTTC.

In this sample, this clonotype turned up a few times. J is TRBJ2-2 and V is TRBV6-1; 13 bases map to TRBD2. The CDR3 sequence is 16 residues long. J was trimmed by 8 bases and V by 4 bases; bases with no gene match: 7. Germline V gene data show CDR1 as MNHNS and CDR2 as SASEGT. The chain's CDR3 is CASSGTSGRVSGELFF. The CDR3 DNA reads as TGTGCCAGCAGTGGCACTAGCGGGAGGGTATCTGGGGAGCTGTTTTTT.

This clonotype was observed at least ten times. The chain has TRBV12-3 or TRBV12-4 and TRBJ2-7, with TRBD2 as a possible D gene (6 bases). V shed 3 bases and J shed 0 bases, with 12 bases lying between them. The CDR3 runs to 15 residues. The CDR3 region is CASSFRDSYSYEQYF. Written as DNA, the CDR3 is TGTGCCAGCAGTTTCCGGGACTCTTACTCCTACGAGCAGTACTTC.

This clonotype was seen repeatedly, ten times or more. The genes are TRBV7-9 and TRBJ2-5; 10 positions match TRBD2. The germline V gene has CDR1 SEHNR and CDR2 FQNEAQ (reference sequence). The CDR3 is 16 residues long. The trim removed 4 bases at V and 3 bases at J, leaving 8 bases unmatched. This CDR3 is CASSYRGLAAEETQYF. In DNA, the CDR3 is TGTGCCAGCAGCTACCGCGGACTAGCGGCGGAAGAGACCCAGTACTTC.

With regard to this clonotype: This sequence may be a read error, since a much larger clone differs from it by one base. This CDR3 is CASSTRTGDLGGYTF. The CDR3 DNA reads TGTGCCAGCAGCACCCGGACAGGGGATTTGGGGGGCTACACCTTC. The V and J genes are TRBV7-2 and TRBJ1-2; the match to TRBD1 covers 9 bases. Germline V gene sequence: CDR1 SGHTA, CDR2 FQGNSA. Trimming took 5 bases from V and 8 from J; bases not matched to a gene: 12. The CDR3 is 15 amino acids.

This clonotype was seen many times. The chain joins TRBV30 to TRBJ1-5, with 7 positions matching TRBD1. The CDR3 loop spans 14 amino acids. Germline assignment: CDR1 GTSNPN and CDR2 SVGIG (reference sequence). Trimming removed 3 bases from V and 5 bases from J; junction bases left unmatched: 7. The CDR3 nucleotides read TGTGCCTGGAGCCGCAGGGGGGGTGATCAGCCCCAGCATTTT. Its protein is CAWSRRGGDQPQHF.